This entry lists 9 T cell receptor beta chains sequenced from one sample in a study of blood T cell repertoires in COVID-19. TCRdb's table, derived via immunoSEQ multiplex PCR, lists solely in-frame clones and lacks some. In the table there are a few hundred thousand clones, nearly 90% of which are singletons. Specimen: PBMCs or T cells enriched from blood (not recorded which). The origin of the receptors is a woman under 30 with acute COVID-19.

The chain recombines TRBV28 with TRBJ1-1; a possible D gene is TRBD1 (6 bases). This CDR3 has 12 amino acids. The V end lost 6 bases, the J end lost 8 bases, and 13 bases lay between the germline ends. In germline, CDR1 is MDHEN, CDR2 SYDVKM. CDR3: CASRTPGTEAFF. DNA of the CDR3: TGTGCCAGCAGAACCCCCGGGACAGAAGCTTTCTTT.

The J gene is TRBJ2-7, the V gene TRBV29-1, with D possibly being TRBD1 (5 bases). Trimming shortened V by 5 bases and J by 2 bases, and 16 bases separated the two germline ends. The CDR3 is 14 amino acids. Per germline, CDR1 SQVTM and CDR2 ANQGSEA. CDR3 nucleotides: TGCAGCGTTACAGGAGCCCCACCTACCTACGAGCAGTACTTC. Protein product: CSVTGAPPTYEQYF.

The gene calls are TRBV7-6 and TRBJ2-5, with TRBD2 as a possible D gene (5 bases). CDR1 and CDR2 (germline): SGHVS, FNYEAQ. Trimming removed 5 bases from V and 6 bases from J, with 16 bases in between. The CDR3 loop spans 14 amino acids. The CDR3 DNA reads TGTGCCAGCAGCCCCCCGGGGTCGGTGCAGACCCAGTACTTC. Protein: CASSPPGSVQTQYF.

The rearrangement links TRBV9 to TRBJ1-1; no firm D call. This CDR3 contains 14 residues. Germline assignment: CDR1 SGDLS and CDR2 YYNGEE. V gave up 0 bases and J gave up 1 base, with 7 bases separating them. CDR3 loop: CASSVGGRNTEAFF. CDR3 nucleotides: TGTGCCAGCAGCGTAGGCGGCAGGAACACTGAAGCTTTCTTT.

This clone showed up just once. The gene calls are TRBV6-5 and TRBJ2-3; 8 positions agree with TRBD2. Germline-derived CDR1 and CDR2 are MNHEY and SVGAGI. The CDR3 is 15 amino acids. J lost 1 base, V lost 5 bases, and 5 bases had no gene match. Here the CDR3 DNA reads TGTGCCAGCAGTACCCAAGCGGGGGGCACAGATACGCAGTATTTT. Translating it yields CASSTQAGGTDTQYF.

V and J are TRBV4-3 and TRBJ2-2; D unresolved. The germline gives CDR1 LGHNA, CDR2 YSLEER. Deletions cut 0 bases from V and 3 bases from J, with 8 bases between. The CDR3 covers 15 residues. The CDR3 region has the DNA TGCGCCAGCAGCCAAGATCGTCAGGACACCGGGGAGCTGTTTTTT. Encoded protein: CASSQDRQDTGELFF.

This clone was seen once. The chain is built from TRBV19 and TRBJ2-2, with 8 positions matching TRBD2. V was clipped by 7 bases and J by 5 bases; unmatched bases: 21. The CDR3 contains 19 residues. CDR1 is LNHDA, CDR2 SQIVND, per germline (reference sequence). CDR3 coding DNA: TGTGCCAGTAAGGGAGGGCCCGGGACACCGGGACTAGATACCGGGGAGCTGTTTTTT. Its protein product is CASKGGPGTPGLDTGELFF. The variable domain in full, with the rest retrieved from reference TRBV19 and TRBJ2-2, is DGGITQSPKYLFRKEGQNVTLSCEQNLNHDAMYWYRQDPGQGLRLIYYSQIVNDFQKGDIAEGYSVSREKKESFPLTVTSAQKNPTAFYLCASKGGPGTPGLDTGELFFGEGSRLTVL.

The V call is TRBV6-2 or TRBV6-3, the J call TRBJ1-5; 12 bases are shared with TRBD1. CDR1 MNHEY and CDR2 SVGEGT come from the germline V gene. The CDR3 is made up of 19 amino acids. The V segment lost 2 bases and the J segment 2 bases; nucleotides outside the gene matches: 10. Here the CDR3 DNA reads TGTGCCAGCAGTTACCCCCGGGACAGGGGGCTTCGGGGCAATCAGCCCCAGCATTTT. Translation: CASSYPRDRGLRGNQPQHF.

The chain links TRBV18 to TRBJ2-7; 8 nucleotides match TRBD2. The CDR3 runs 17 residues. V trimming: 3 bases; J trimming: 2 bases; junction bases outside the gene matches: 12. CDR1 is KGHSH, CDR2 LQKENI, per germline. The CDR3 nucleotides are TGTGCCAGCTCACCCACGGCGGGGAGTAGCGGGACCTACGAGCAGTACTTC. Translating gives CASSPTAGSSGTYEQYF. The full variable domain, with the rest looked up from reference TRBV18 and TRBJ2-7, is NAGVMQNPRHLVRRRGQEARLRCSPMKGHSHVYWYRQLPEEGLKFMVYLQKENIIDESGMPKERFSAEFPKEGPSILRIQQVVRGDSAAYFCASSPTAGSSGTYEQYFGPGTRLTVT.